This entry concerns a single TCR beta chain. Its cognate antigen has yet to be identified. No base qualities exist here, and no much larger clone lies one base off it. Whole blood was collected in K2EDTA tubes by collaborating institutions according to the institutions' own protocols. For TCRbeta analysis, collaborators shipped samples in one of three forms: frozen whole blood, isolated PBMCs, or DNA extracted from either of those sample types. Taken from cysteine to phenylalanine, the CDR3 has 11 residues. The retained sequence is limited to the CDR3, 33 bases, with the frame set at the first base. Via the germline V gene (reference sequence), CDR1 is GTSNPN and CDR2 SVGIG. Cut back by 5 bases and 4 bases, the V and J ends lie 8 bases apart. TCRbeta CDR3 regions were amplified from genomic DNA by means of the immunoSEQ Assay, a bias-controlled multiplex PCR. As for how the authors treated the data: The number of nucleated cells in each sample was estimated by amplification of reference gene primers within the assay. To quantify the absolute abundance of each unique TCRbeta CDR3 rearrangement, sequence reads were collapsed and filtered. For each sample, productive Simpson clonality was calculated as the square root of Simpson's diversity index over productive rearrangements. Entries here come from immuneACCESS through TCRdb and include only in-frame sequences with V and J called. Some clones fail to appear in such tables; in the studies checked, an unresolved V gene covers under half of the shortfall, and the cause of the remainder is unknown. Clonal size and the V and J genes are those of that table, whereas D and trimming came from the DNA. The sample records around 100,000 clones, over 75% of which are singletons. The ten largest clones represent 6.2% of the sample.

The data belong to a study of blood T cell repertoires in COVID-19 (dated by TCRdb to between 2020 and 2021). Concerning the study at large: Collaborator samples came from the United States, Italy and Spain and covered acute and convalescent phases of COVID-19. The material from the prospective study consisted of cDNA or gDNA derived from T cells, B-cell-depleted T cells, or PBMCs. Deeply sampled blood TCRbeta repertoires from subjects exposed to, actively infected with, or recovered from COVID-19 were included in the dataset. A freely available public database, intended as a resource for researchers studying the immune response to SARS-CoV-2, is where the repertoires were released. Samples were obtained from the ongoing ImmuneRACE study (first 160 participants) and from 1,254 subjects provided by 6 global collaborators. Sample metadata almost always included a de-identified subject ID, COVID-19 status, age in years and sex. Where available, HLA class I and class II types were obtained from metadata supplied by the sample provider rather than from assay-based typing. Beyond this particular receptor, the publication reports: The amount of clinical and demographic metadata varied by source and participant and was provided uncurated.

The chain joins TRBV30 to TRBJ1-2; the D gene is perhaps TRBD1, from 6 matching bases. This clonotype was obtained from a human donor in a cohort sampled during active COVID-19. Sequenced: peripheral blood. CDR3 region: CAWGRGYGYTF. The nucleotides are TGTGCCTGGGGCAGGGGCTATGGCTACACCTTC. With the rest looked up from the reference TRBV30 and TRBJ1-2 genes rather than sequenced, the full variable domain is SQTIHQWPATLVQPVGSPLSLECTVEGTSNPNLYWYRQAAGRGLQLLFYSVGIGQISSEVPQNLSASRPQDRQFILSSKKLLLSDSGFYLCAWGRGYGYTFGSGTRLTVV.